One sample yielded the 7 T cell receptor beta chains listed below, sequenced in a study of PD-L1 blockade in urothelial cancer. Produced via immunoSEQ multiplex PCR; TCRdb's table is partial and in-frame only. The sample yields 100,000 to 150,000 clones, about 84% seen once. Time point meaning: peripheral blood 6 weeks after treatment start. This specimen was PBMCs, taken around atezolizumab (anti-PD-L1) treatment. These receptors came from a middle-aged man with urothelial cancer.

The genes are TRBV5-1 and TRBJ2-3; TRBD2 matches 12 bases. Germline V gene lookup returns CDR1 SGHRS and CDR2 YFSETQ. The CDR3 extends over 16 amino acids. J was trimmed by 3 bases and V by 2 bases; bases with no gene match: 4. The CDR3 reads CASSLGLAGKTDTQYF. In DNA form, the CDR3 reads TGCGCCAGCAGCTTAGGACTAGCGGGAAAGACAGATACGCAGTATTTT.

The chain recombines TRBV6-5 with TRBJ2-2, with unresolved D. V was clipped by 6 bases and J by 2 bases, with 13 bases between them. In germline, CDR1 is MNHEY, CDR2 SVGAGI. The CDR3 loop spans 15 amino acids. The CDR3 loop is CASRRKTLNTGELFF. CDR3 sequence (DNA): TGTGCCAGCAGACGCAAGACTCTAAACACCGGGGAGCTGTTTTTT.

The chain couples TRBV5-1 to TRBJ1-1; TRBD1 agrees at 9 bases. The junction had 11 bases not matched to a gene; V was cut back by 3 bases and J by 11 bases. From germline, CDR1 is SGHRS and CDR2 YFSETQ. The CDR3 sequence is 14 residues long. The CDR3 region is CASSYGTGQNWAFF. The CDR3 region has the DNA TGCGCCAGCAGCTACGGGACAGGGCAGAATTGGGCTTTCTTT.

The chain carries TRBV19 and TRBJ1-4, with a weak D call TRBD1 (6 bases). The germline V gene encodes CDR1 LNHDA and CDR2 SQIVND (reference sequence). The CDR3 covers 15 residues. Trimming cost V 6 bases and J 3 bases, with 14 bases left between them. As DNA, the CDR3 is TGTGCCAGTAGCAGATACAGGGCCCCTAATGAAAAACTGTTTTTT. This sequence encodes CASSRYRAPNEKLFF.

In this sample, this clone turned up a few times. The chain uses TRBV28 and TRBJ1-2; TRBD1 aligns across 11 bases. The CDR3 is made up of 16 amino acids. The V segment lost 6 bases and the J segment 7 bases; nucleotides outside the gene matches: 13. The V gene's germline CDR1 is MDHEN and CDR2 SYDVKM. The CDR3 spells CASRTTGTGGSGGYTF. CDR3 DNA: TGTGCCAGCAGGACCACCGGGACAGGGGGTTCTGGTGGCTACACCTTC.

This clone was observed a few times. The V gene is TRBV5-1, the J gene TRBJ2-7; 13 nucleotides line up with TRBD2. This CDR3 comprises 17 residues. Germline loops: CDR1 SGHRS, CDR2 YFSETQ. V lost 5 bases to trimming and J lost 0 bases; unmatched junction nucleotides: 8. Here the CDR3 DNA reads TGCGCCAGCAGGAGGACTAGCGGGGGATCAAGCTCCTACGAGCAGTACTTC. This encodes CASRRTSGGSSSYEQYF.

The chain employs TRBV19 and TRBJ1-2; D uncertain. The CDR3 runs to 10 residues. Trimming took 6 bases from V and 4 from J, leaving 3 bases between them. Germline V gene sequence: CDR1 LNHDA, CDR2 SQIVND (reference sequence). In DNA form, the CDR3 reads TGTGCCAGTAGAGCCTATGGCTACACCTTC. Translating it yields CASRAYGYTF.